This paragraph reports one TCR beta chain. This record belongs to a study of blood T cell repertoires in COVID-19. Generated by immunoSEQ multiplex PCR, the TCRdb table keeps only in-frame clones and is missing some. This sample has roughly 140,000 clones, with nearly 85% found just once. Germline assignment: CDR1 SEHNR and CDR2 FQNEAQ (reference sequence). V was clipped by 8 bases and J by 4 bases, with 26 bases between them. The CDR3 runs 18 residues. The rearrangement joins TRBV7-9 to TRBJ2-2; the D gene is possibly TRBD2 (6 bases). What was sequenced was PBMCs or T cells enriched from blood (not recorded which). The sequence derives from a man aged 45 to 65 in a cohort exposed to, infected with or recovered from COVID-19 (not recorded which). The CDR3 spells CASRKGLDRNGGTGELFF. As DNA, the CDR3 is TGTGCCAGCCGTAAGGGACTGGACCGTAATGGGGGCACCGGGGAGCTGTTTTTT.